This T cell receptor (beta chain) was sequenced in a study of blood T cell repertoires in COVID-19. As handled by the study authors: Reference gene primer amplification in the assay estimated nucleated cell counts. Repertoires were generated with immunoSEQ multiplex PCR, while TCRdb's copy carries only in-frame clones and drops some. That table supplies the V and J calls and clone size; D and trimming were determined from the DNA. Of roughly 150,000 clones listed, approximately 82% are singletons. The CDR3 covers 16 residues. The germline CDR1 and CDR2 sequences are MNHEY and SVGAGI. The junction had 6 bases not matched to a gene; V was cut back by 4 bases and J by 0 bases.

The sample was peripheral blood. V and J are TRBV6-5 and TRBJ1-5; 7 nucleotides match TRBD1. The receptor comes from a woman between 45 and 60 years old with acute or convalescent COVID-19. Here the CDR3 DNA reads TGTGCCAGCAGTTGGACAGGACCGTATAGCAATCAGCCCCAGCATTTT. It is translated as CASSWTGPYSNQPQHF.